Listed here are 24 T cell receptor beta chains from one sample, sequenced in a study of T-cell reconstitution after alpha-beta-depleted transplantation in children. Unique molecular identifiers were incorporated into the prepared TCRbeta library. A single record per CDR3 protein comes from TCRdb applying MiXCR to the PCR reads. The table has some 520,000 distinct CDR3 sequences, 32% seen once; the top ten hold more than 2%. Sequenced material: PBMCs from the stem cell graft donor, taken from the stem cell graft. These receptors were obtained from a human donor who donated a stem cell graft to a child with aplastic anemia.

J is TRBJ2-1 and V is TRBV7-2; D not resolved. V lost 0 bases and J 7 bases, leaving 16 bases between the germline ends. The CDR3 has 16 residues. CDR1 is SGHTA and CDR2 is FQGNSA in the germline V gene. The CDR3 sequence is CASSLASPPPGNEQFF. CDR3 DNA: TGTGCCAGCAGCTTAGCTAGCCCCCCCCCTGGGAATGAGCAGTTCTTC.

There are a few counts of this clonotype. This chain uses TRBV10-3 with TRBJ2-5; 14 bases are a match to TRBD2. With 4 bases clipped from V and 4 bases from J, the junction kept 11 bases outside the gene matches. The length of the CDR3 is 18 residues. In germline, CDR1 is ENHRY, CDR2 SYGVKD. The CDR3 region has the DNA TGTGCCATCAGTGGAGGGACTAGCGGGAGCGGCATCAGAGAGACCCAGTACTTC. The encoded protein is CAISGGTSGSGIRETQYF.

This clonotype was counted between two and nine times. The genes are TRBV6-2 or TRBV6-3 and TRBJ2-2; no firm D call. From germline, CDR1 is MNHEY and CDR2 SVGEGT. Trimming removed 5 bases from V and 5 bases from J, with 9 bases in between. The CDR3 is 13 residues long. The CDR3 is CASSELRTGELFF. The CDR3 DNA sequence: TGTGCCAGCAGTGAGCTGCGTACCGGGGAGCTGTTTTTT.

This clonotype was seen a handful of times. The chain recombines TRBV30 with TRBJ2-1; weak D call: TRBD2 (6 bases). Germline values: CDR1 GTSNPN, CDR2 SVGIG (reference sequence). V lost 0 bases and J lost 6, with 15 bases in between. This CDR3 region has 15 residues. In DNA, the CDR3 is TGTGCCTGGAGTGTTGGGACCCCGGGAGCCAATGAGCAGTTCTTC. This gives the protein CAWSVGTPGANEQFF.

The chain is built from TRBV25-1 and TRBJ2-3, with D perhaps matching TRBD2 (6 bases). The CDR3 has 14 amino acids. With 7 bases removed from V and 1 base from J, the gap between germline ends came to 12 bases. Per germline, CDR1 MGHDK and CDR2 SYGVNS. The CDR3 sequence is CASTPSAGTDTQYF. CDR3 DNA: TGTGCCAGCACGCCTAGCGCTGGCACAGATACGCAGTATTTT.

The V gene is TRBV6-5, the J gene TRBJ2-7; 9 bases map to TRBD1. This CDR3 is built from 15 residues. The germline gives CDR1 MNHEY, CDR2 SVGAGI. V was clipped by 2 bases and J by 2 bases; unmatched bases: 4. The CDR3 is CASSYGQGSPYEQYF. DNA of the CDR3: TGTGCCAGCAGTTACGGACAGGGGAGCCCCTACGAGCAGTACTTC.

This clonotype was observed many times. CDR3 nucleotide sequence: TGTGCCAGCAGCCGGAATGTAGGGAAAGATACGCAGTATTTT. Protein: CASSRNVGKDTQYF. V and J are TRBV11-3 and TRBJ2-3; no reliable D call. V lost 5 bases and J lost 5, with 14 bases in between. CDR1 and CDR2 from the germline V gene are SGHNT and YENEEA. The CDR3 spans 14 residues.

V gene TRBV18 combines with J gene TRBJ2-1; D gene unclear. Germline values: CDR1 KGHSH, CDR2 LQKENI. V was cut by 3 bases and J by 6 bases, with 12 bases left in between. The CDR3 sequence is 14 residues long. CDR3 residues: CASSPTRTTNEQFF. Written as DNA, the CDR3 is TGTGCCAGCTCACCGACGAGAACTACCAATGAGCAGTTCTTC. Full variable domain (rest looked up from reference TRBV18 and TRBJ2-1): NAGVMQNPRHLVRRRGQEARLRCSPMKGHSHVYWYRQLPEEGLKFMVYLQKENIIDESGMPKERFSAEFPKEGPSILRIQQVVRGDSAAYFCASSPTRTTNEQFFGPGTRLTVL.

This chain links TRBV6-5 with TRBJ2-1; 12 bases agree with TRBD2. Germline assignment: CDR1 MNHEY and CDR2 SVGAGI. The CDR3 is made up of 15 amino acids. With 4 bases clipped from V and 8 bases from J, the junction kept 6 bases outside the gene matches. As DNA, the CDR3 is TGTGCCAGCAGTTCCCTAGCGGGAGGGCAGTATGAGCAGTTCTTC. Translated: CASSSLAGGQYEQFF.

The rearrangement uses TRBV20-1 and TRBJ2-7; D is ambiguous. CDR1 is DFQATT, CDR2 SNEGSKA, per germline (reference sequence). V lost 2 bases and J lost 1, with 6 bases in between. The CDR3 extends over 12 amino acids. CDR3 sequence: CSARSSSYEQYV. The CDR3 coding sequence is TGCAGTGCTAGATCCTCTTCCTACGAGCAGTACGTC.

CDR3 coding DNA: TGTGCCAGCAGCCCGGAGCGGACTAGCGGGAGTCTCGAGCAGTACGTC. It is translated as CASSPERTSGSLEQYV. V usage is TRBV5-4 and J usage is TRBJ2-7, with 13 bases lining up with TRBD2. Trimming took 4 bases from V and 6 from J; bases not matched to a gene: 10. The CDR3 runs 16 residues. Germline V gene data show CDR1 as SGHNT and CDR2 as YYREEE (reference sequence).

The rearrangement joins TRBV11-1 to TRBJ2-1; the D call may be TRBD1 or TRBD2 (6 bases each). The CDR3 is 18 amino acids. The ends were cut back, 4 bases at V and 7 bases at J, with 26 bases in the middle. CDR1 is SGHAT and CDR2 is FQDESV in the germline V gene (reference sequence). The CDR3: CASSSLRGNRSGVNEQFF. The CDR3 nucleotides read TGTGCCAGCAGCTCCCTGCGGGGTAATAGATCAGGGGTTAATGAGCAGTTCTTC.

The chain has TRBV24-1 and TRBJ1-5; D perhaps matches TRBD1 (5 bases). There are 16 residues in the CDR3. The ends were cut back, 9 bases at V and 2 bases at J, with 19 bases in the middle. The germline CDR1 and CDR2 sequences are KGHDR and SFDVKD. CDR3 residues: CATASRDGEGNQPQHF. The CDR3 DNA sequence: TGTGCCACCGCGTCAAGGGACGGGGAAGGCAATCAGCCCCAGCATTTT.

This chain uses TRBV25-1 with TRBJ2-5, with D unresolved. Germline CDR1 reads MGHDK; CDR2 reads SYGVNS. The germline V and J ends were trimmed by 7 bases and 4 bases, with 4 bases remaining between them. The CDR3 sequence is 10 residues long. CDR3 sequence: CASMRETQYF. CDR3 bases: TGTGCCAGCATGAGAGAGACCCAGTACTTC.

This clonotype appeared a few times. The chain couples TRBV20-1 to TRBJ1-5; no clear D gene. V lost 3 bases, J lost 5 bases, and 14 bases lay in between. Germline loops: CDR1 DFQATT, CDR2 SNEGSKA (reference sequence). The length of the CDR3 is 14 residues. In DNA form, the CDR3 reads TGCAGTGCTAGGAAGGGTTTTGGGCATCAGCCCCAGCATTTT. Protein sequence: CSARKGFGHQPQHF.

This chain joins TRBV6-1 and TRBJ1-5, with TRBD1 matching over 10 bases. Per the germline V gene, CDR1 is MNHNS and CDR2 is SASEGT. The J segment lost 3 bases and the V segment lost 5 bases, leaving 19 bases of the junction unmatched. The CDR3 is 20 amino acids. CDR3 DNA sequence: TGTGCCAGCAGTCCTTTAGTGGGACAGGGGACGTTCGGGGCCAATCAGCCCCAGCATTTT. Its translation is CASSPLVGQGTFGANQPQHF.

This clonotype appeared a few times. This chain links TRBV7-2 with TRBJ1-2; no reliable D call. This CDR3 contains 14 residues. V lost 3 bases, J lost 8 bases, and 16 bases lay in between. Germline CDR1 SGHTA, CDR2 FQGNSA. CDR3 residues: CASSLTRDGWGYTF. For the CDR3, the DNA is TGTGCCAGCAGCTTGACGCGGGATGGGTGGGGCTACACCTTC.

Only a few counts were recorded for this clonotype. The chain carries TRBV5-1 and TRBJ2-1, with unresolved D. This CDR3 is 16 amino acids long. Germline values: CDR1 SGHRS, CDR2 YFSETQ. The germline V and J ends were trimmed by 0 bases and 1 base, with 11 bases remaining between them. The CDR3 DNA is TGCGCCAGCAGCTTGGGAGCAAGGGCATCCTACAATGAGCAGTTCTTC. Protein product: CASSLGARASYNEQFF.

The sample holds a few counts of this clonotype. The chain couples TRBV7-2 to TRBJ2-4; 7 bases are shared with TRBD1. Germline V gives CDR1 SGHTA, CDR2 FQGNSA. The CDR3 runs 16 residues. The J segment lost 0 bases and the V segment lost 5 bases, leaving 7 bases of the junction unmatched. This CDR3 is CASSPDRALAKNIQYF. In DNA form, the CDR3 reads TGTGCCAGCAGCCCTGACAGGGCCTTAGCCAAAAACATTCAGTACTTC.

The DNA for the CDR3 is TGCAGTGCTAGACCCGCACGACAGGCTAGCAATCAGCCCCAGCATTTT. It yields the protein CSARPARQASNQPQHF. The V call is TRBV20-1, the J call TRBJ1-5; D perhaps matches TRBD1 (6 bases). Trimming took off 2 bases at V and 0 bases at J, with 14 bases between the two ends. The germline CDR1 and CDR2 sequences are DFQATT and SNEGSKA (reference sequence). The CDR3 sequence is 16 residues long.

The CDR3 sequence: CASSSSQLFPQNIQYF. The CDR3 DNA reads as TGTGCCAGCAGCTCGTCCCAATTGTTTCCCCAAAACATTCAGTACTTC. The chain joins TRBV7-9 to TRBJ2-4; D is undetermined. The CDR3 loop spans 16 amino acids. V was cut by 4 bases and J by 5 bases, with 18 bases left in between. In germline, CDR1 is SEHNR, CDR2 FQNEAQ (reference sequence).

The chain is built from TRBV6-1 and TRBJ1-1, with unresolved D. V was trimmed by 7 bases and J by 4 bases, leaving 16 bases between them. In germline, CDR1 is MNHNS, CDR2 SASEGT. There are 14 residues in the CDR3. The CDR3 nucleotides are TGTGCCAGCAATGCAATCGGACGGCGCACTGAAGCTTTCTTT. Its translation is CASNAIGRRTEAFF.

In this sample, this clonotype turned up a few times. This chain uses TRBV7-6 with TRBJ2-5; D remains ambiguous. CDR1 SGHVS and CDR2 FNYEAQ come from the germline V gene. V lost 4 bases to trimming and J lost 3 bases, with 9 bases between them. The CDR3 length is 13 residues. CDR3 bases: TGTGCCAGCAGCTCGGCCAGAAAAGAGACCCAGTACTTC. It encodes CASSSARKETQYF. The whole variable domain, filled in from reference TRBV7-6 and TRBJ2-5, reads GAGVSQSPRYKVTKRGQDVALRCDPISGHVSLYWYRQALGQGPEFLTYFNYEAQQDKSGLPNDRFSAERPEGSISTLTIQRTEQRDSAMYRCASSSARKETQYFGPGTRLLVL.

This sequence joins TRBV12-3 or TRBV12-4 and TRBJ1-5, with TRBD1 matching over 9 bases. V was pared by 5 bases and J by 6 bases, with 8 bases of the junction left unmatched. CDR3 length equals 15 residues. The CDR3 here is CASSRMTGGSQPQHF. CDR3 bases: TGTGCCAGCAGTCGAATGACAGGGGGTTCTCAGCCCCAGCATTTT.